A selection of T cell receptor beta chains follows, all from one sample in a study of blood T cells in healthy people across ages. TCRdb processed the 5' RACE reads anew with MiXCR; each CDR3 protein has one entry. The sample shows about 700,000 distinct CDR3 sequences, about 34% of them seen only once. Input material: blood. These receptors were collected from a woman older than 75 in good health. CDR3s include the opening cysteine and the closing phenylalanine or tryptophan. The D gene is left open where the match is weak. Clone size appears in some rows only: once, few, many, or a class for an expanded clone.

TGTGCCAGCTCACCACAAGTCCCGAACAGGGGGCACCTGTATGGCTACACCTTC	CASSPQVPNRGHLYGYTF	.	TRBD1	TRBV18	TRBJ1-2
TGCGCCAGCAGATCTGCCGGGGCCTCCTACAATGAGCAGTTCTTC	CASRSAGASYNEQFF	.	.	TRBV5-1	TRBJ2-1
TGTGCCAGCAGCTTAGTGGGGACCACTCCAGATACGCAGTATTTT	CASSLVGTTPDTQYF	.	.	TRBV7-2	TRBJ2-3
TGTGCCAGCAGTCTTACGACAGGGGGCGGGCAGTACTTC	CASSLTTGGGQYF	many	TRBD1	TRBV7-9	TRBJ2-4
TGCAGCCTGTATAAGGGACAGCGTCCCTACGAGCAGTACTTC	CSLYKGQRPYEQYF	many	TRBD1	TRBV29-1	TRBJ2-7
TGCAGTGCTAGTCGGGACTACGAGCAGTACTTC	CSASRDYEQYF	many	.	TRBV20-1	TRBJ2-7
TGCGCCAGCAGCTTGGAGGGATACTATGGCTACACCTTC	CASSLEGYYGYTF	many	.	TRBV5-1	TRBJ1-2
TGCGCCAGCAGCAGCGGACAGATGATGCCCTACAATGAGCAGTACTTC	CASSSGQMMPYNEQYF	.	.	TRBV5-1	TRBJ2-7
TGTGCCAGCAGCCGGGTGCGAGGGCCAGGGCCGATGAACACTGAAGCTTTCTTT	CASSRVRGPGPMNTEAFF	.	.	TRBV4-2	TRBJ1-1
TGTGCCAGCAGTCCCGGGTCGATGACCTACGAGCAGTACTTC	CASSPGSMTYEQYF	once	.	TRBV6-5	TRBJ2-7
TGTGCCAGCTCGAGGGGGTTGTGGGAGACCCAGTACTTC	CASSRGLWETQYF	few	.	TRBV18	TRBJ2-5
TGTGCCATCAAAGGGTCTTTCAGCACAGATACGCAGTATTTT	CAIKGSFSTDTQYF	.	.	TRBV10-3	TRBJ2-3
TGCAGTGCTAGTAGCGGGGGGGCCTACAATGAGCAGTTCTTC	CSASSGGAYNEQFF	many	TRBD2	TRBV20-1	TRBJ2-1
TGTGCCAGCAGTTACGAAAACGAGCAGTACTTC	CASSYENEQYF	many	.	TRBV6-6	TRBJ2-7
TGTGCCAGCCGGGGCATTGGGGCCAACGTCCTGACTTTC	CASRGIGANVLTF	many	.	TRBV5-6	TRBJ2-6
TGTGCCAGCAGTTACACTAGCGGGGGGCGCCAAGAGACCCAGTACTTC	CASSYTSGGRQETQYF	many	TRBD2	TRBV6-2/TRBV6-3	TRBJ2-5
TGCGCCAGCAGCCCCGGGGTGACATTCAACTACGAGCAGTACTTC	CASSPGVTFNYEQYF	.	.	TRBV4-1	TRBJ2-7
TGTGCCAGCAGTTGGACCCCCATGGGGACTGAAGCTTTCTTT	CASSWTPMGTEAFF	.	.	TRBV6-6	TRBJ1-1
TGTGCCAGCAGCGTGTTGGGGGGTTCCTATGGCTACACCTTC	CASSVLGGSYGYTF	many	.	TRBV11-2	TRBJ1-2
TGCGCCAGCAGCTTGCCCAGCTCCTACGAGCAGTACTTC	CASSLPSSYEQYF	many	.	TRBV5-1	TRBJ2-7
TGCGCCAGCAGCTTGGGTCGGGGGGCCGCGCAAGAGACCCAGTACTTC	CASSLGRGAAQETQYF	many	.	TRBV5-1	TRBJ2-5
TGCAGCGTTGACGTAGGCGGGGTGGGCTCCTACGAGCAGTACTTC	CSVDVGGVGSYEQYF	once	.	TRBV29-1	TRBJ2-7
TGTGCCACCAGCAGAGTTGTTCCGGCGAACACCGGGGAGCTGTTTTTT	CATSRVVPANTGELFF	many	.	TRBV15	TRBJ2-2
TGTGCCAGCAGCCCAGACGGGACTAGCGACGAGCAGTACTTC	CASSPDGTSDEQYF	.	TRBD2	TRBV7-6	TRBJ2-7
TGTGCCAGCAGTCCGCGCCGCGACACTGAAGCTTTCTTT	CASSPRRDTEAFF	.	.	TRBV4-2	TRBJ1-1
TGCAGCGTTGGTGAGGGCTCGCGCGAGCAGTACTTC	CSVGEGSREQYF	many	.	TRBV29-1	TRBJ2-7
TGTGCCAGCAGTGAAATGGACAGCACAGATACGCAGTATTTT	CASSEMDSTDTQYF	many	.	TRBV6-1	TRBJ2-3
TGCAGCGTTGAGTACGGGGAAGAGACCCAGTACTTC	CSVEYGEETQYF	once	.	TRBV29-1	TRBJ2-5
TGCAGTGGCCGATGGACAGGAGAGACCCAGTACTTC	CSGRWTGETQYF	many	TRBD1	TRBV20-1	TRBJ2-5
TGCGCCAGCAGCTTGCAGACAGGGGGCGATGAGCGGTTCTTC	CASSLQTGGDERFF	.	TRBD1	TRBV5-1	TRBJ2-1
TGTGCCAGCAGCGGAACGGGACAGGGAAACTACGAGCAGTACTTC	CASSGTGQGNYEQYF	many	TRBD1	TRBV5-6	TRBJ2-7
TGTGCCAGCAGTTACGGTAGCGGTAGCGGATATCAAGAGACCCAGTACTTC	CASSYGSGSGYQETQYF	many	.	TRBV6-2/TRBV6-3	TRBJ2-5
TGTGCCAGCAGCTTGGGACAGGGACCTTCCGAGCAGTACTTC	CASSLGQGPSEQYF	once	TRBD1	TRBV5-5	TRBJ2-7
TGTGCCAGCAGCACTGACAGGGTTGTTCGGCAGTACTTC	CASSTDRVVRQYF	many	TRBD1	TRBV5-5	TRBJ2-5
TGTGCCAGCACCCCCGACAGTAACTATGGCTACACCTTC	CASTPDSNYGYTF	many	.	TRBV7-9	TRBJ1-2
TGTGCCAGCAGCTCACAGGGGGCAGGCTATGGCTACACCTTC	CASSSQGAGYGYTF	many	TRBD1	TRBV7-6	TRBJ1-2
TGTGCCAGCAGTCTTTACTCAACTGAAGCTTTCTTT	CASSLYSTEAFF	few	.	TRBV28	TRBJ1-1
TGTGCCAGCACCTATGGGGCCACTGAAGCTTTCTTT	CASTYGATEAFF	many	.	TRBV12-3/TRBV12-4	TRBJ1-1
TGCAGTGCTAGAGATCAGACAGGGGGGGGCTACACCTTC	CSARDQTGGGYTF	.	TRBD1	TRBV20-1	TRBJ1-2
TGTGCCAGCAGGACACAGGGGGCTGGGACTGAAGCTTTCTTT	CASRTQGAGTEAFF	few	TRBD1	TRBV12-3/TRBV12-4	TRBJ1-1